The 28 T cell receptor beta chains below come from one sample, sequenced in a study of T cells in localized non-small cell lung cancer. Produced via immunoSEQ multiplex PCR; TCRdb's table is partial and in-frame only. The table records about 9,800 clones, around 41% of them present only once. The sequencing here drew on lymph node tissue, taken before any cancer treatment. The receptors here all came from a woman aged 35 to 70 with stage I lung adenocarcinoma.

This clone was detected only a few times. This chain joins TRBV19 and TRBJ2-7, with a tentative D call TRBD2 (5 bases). This CDR3 contains 14 residues. Germline V gene data show CDR1 as LNHDA and CDR2 as SQIVND (reference sequence). V was clipped by 6 bases and J by 3 bases, with 15 bases between them. This CDR3 reads CASSTDSNHYEQYF. CDR3 bases: TGTGCCAGTAGCACGGACTCGAACCACTACGAGCAGTACTTC. Using reference TRBV19 and TRBJ2-7 for the parts outside the CDR3, the full variable domain is DGGITQSPKYLFRKEGQNVTLSCEQNLNHDAMYWYRQDPGQGLRLIYYSQIVNDFQKGDIAEGYSVSREKKESFPLTVTSAQKNPTAFYLCASSTDSNHYEQYFGPGTRLTVT.

The chain employs TRBV11-3 and TRBJ2-2; the match to TRBD1 covers 7 bases. V shed 7 bases, J shed 5 bases, and the junction held 10 bases outside the gene matches. This CDR3 has 15 residues. CDR1 is SGHNT, CDR2 YENEEA, per germline. The CDR3 DNA follows: TGTGCCAGCAACTCCGGGACAGAGAGAACCGGGGAGCTGTTTTTT. It is translated as CASNSGTERTGELFF.

The chain joins TRBV19 to TRBJ1-4, with 10 nucleotides matching TRBD1. Germline trimming cut 4 bases from V and 0 bases from J; bases unmatched to any gene: 2. Germline V gene data show CDR1 as LNHDA and CDR2 as SQIVND (reference sequence). This CDR3 region has 16 residues. The CDR3 region has the DNA TGTGCCAGTAGTACGGGACAGGGGCCAACTAATGAAAAACTGTTTTTT. Residues: CASSTGQGPTNEKLFF.

V is TRBV7-5 and J is TRBJ1-3. TRBV7-5 is recorded as a pseudogene. The CDR3 extends over 15 amino acids. CDR3 nucleotides: TGTGCCAGCAGCGCTCCCGGGGGAGGTAGAAACACCATATATTTT. It specifies CASSAPGGGRNTIYF.

CDR3 coding DNA: TGTGCCAGTAGGGCCAGGGCAGGAAACACCATATATTTT. Translation: CASRARAGNTIYF. The genes are TRBV19 and TRBJ1-3; TRBD1 might be the D (5 bases). Trimming left V 6 bases short and J 4 bases short, with 10 bases between. The germline gives CDR1 LNHDA, CDR2 SQIVND (reference sequence). This CDR3 contains 13 residues.

This sequence joins TRBV11-3 and TRBJ1-4; no reliable D call. The CDR3 extends over 16 amino acids. Germline V gene sequence: CDR1 SGHNT, CDR2 YENEEA. V dropped 5 bases and J dropped 4 bases, with 17 bases sitting between them. This CDR3 is CASSQAFSASNEKLFF. The CDR3 DNA is TGTGCCAGCAGCCAAGCATTTTCGGCGAGTAATGAAAAACTGTTTTTT. The variable domain in full, completed from reference TRBV11-3 and TRBJ1-4, reads EAGVVQSPRYKIIEKKQPVAFWCNPISGHNTLYWYLQNLGQGPELLIRYENEEAVDDSQLPKDRFSAERLKGVDSTLKIQPAELGDSAVYLCASSQAFSASNEKLFFGSGTQLSVL.

This sequence joins TRBV6-8 and TRBJ1-1; no reliable D call. Trimming pared 7 bases from V and 1 base from J, leaving 10 bases between. The CDR3 sequence is 13 residues long. CDR1 and CDR2 from the germline V gene are MNHGY and SAAAGT. DNA of the CDR3: TGTGCCAGCATGGGCCCAGCGAACACTGAAGCTTTCTTT. It translates to CASMGPANTEAFF.

The rearrangement joins TRBV11-3 to TRBJ2-2; TRBD2 is a possible D gene (5 bases). The germline V gene encodes CDR1 SGHNT and CDR2 YENEEA. V lost 1 base, J lost 2 bases, and 11 bases lay in between. The CDR3 loop spans 16 amino acids. CDR3 DNA: TGTGCCAGCAGCTTAGTGAGGGTTCAAAACACCGGGGAGCTGTTTTTT. This gives the protein CASSLVRVQNTGELFF.

The V call is TRBV14, the J call TRBJ1-1; D not certain. Trimming removed 0 bases at V and 4 bases at J, with 9 bases between. Germline lookup yields CDR1 SGHDN and CDR2 FVKESK. The CDR3 runs to 14 residues. In DNA, the CDR3 is TGTGCCAGCAGCCAAGAATGGGCGGCCACTGAAGCTTTCTTT. Residues: CASSQEWAATEAFF.

This clone was picked up a small number of times. V usage is TRBV9 and J usage is TRBJ1-1; no reliable D call. The CDR3 has 12 amino acids. Germline V gene data show CDR1 as SGDLS and CDR2 as YYNGEE. The V and J ends lost 4 bases and 5 bases respectively, with 9 bases between them. The CDR3 loop is CASSLGTTEAFF. The CDR3 DNA is TGTGCCAGCAGCTTAGGAACAACTGAAGCTTTCTTT.

This clone was counted only a few times. This sequence joins TRBV6-8 and TRBJ2-7; TRBD1 matches 8 bases. There are 15 residues in the CDR3. Germline V gene lookup returns CDR1 MNHGY and CDR2 SAAAGT. V shed 7 bases and J 1 base; nucleotides not matched to a gene: 9. This CDR3 is CASIPLTGESYEQYF. CDR3 nucleotides: TGTGCCAGCATTCCATTGACAGGGGAGTCCTACGAGCAGTACTTC.

V usage is TRBV6-8 and J usage is TRBJ2-3; D is possibly TRBD1 (5 bases). CDR3 size: 13 residues. Deletions cut 10 bases from V and 2 bases from J, with 13 bases between. Germline loops: CDR1 MNHGY, CDR2 SAAAGT. The CDR3 region has the DNA TGTGCCATCAGCGAGGACAACACAGATACGCAGTATTTT. The encoded protein is CAISEDNTDTQYF.

This clone turned up a few times. For the CDR3, the DNA is TGTGCCAGCAGTGAAGTCGACAGGTCCACAGATACGCAGTATTTT. Translating it yields CASSEVDRSTDTQYF. The chain joins TRBV6-1 to TRBJ2-3; possibly TRBD1 for D (6 bases). The CDR3 totals 15 residues. In germline, CDR1 is MNHNS, CDR2 SASEGT. Trimming cost V 1 base and J 2 bases, with 10 bases left between them.

V gene TRBV11-3 combines with J gene TRBJ2-7; D call uncertain. Germline CDR1 reads SGHNT; CDR2 reads YENEEA. The CDR3 extends over 14 amino acids. V lost 3 bases to trimming and J lost 0 bases, with 9 bases between them. The chain's CDR3 is CASSFGRDSYEQYF. The CDR3 DNA follows: TGTGCCAGCAGCTTCGGTAGGGACTCCTACGAGCAGTACTTC.

The CDR3 is CASSSRQGGDTEAFF. The CDR3 DNA reads TGCGCCAGCAGCTCACGACAGGGTGGGGACACTGAAGCTTTCTTT. This chain links TRBV4-1 with TRBJ1-1, with TRBD1 matching 7 bases. This CDR3 has 15 residues. Germline V gives CDR1 MGHRA, CDR2 YSYEKL. V lost 5 bases to trimming and J lost 3 bases; unmatched junction nucleotides: 9.

A note on this clone: The junction differs from germline at one of its ends, possibly a read error. The chain links TRBV28 to TRBJ1-2, with D possibly TRBD1 on 5 matching bases. In germline, CDR1 is MDHEN, CDR2 SYDVKM. The CDR3 contains 14 residues. The CDR3 coding sequence is TGTGCTAGCAGCTTGGGACCGCGAAGGAGTGGCTACACCTTC. This encodes CASSLGPRRSGYTF.

This clone showed up just a few times. V gene TRBV30 combines with J gene TRBJ2-1; weak D call: TRBD2 (6 bases). Per germline, CDR1 GTSNPN and CDR2 SVGIG (reference sequence). V was pared by 2 bases and J by 4 bases, with 15 bases between. This CDR3 spans 15 amino acids. CDR3 DNA sequence: TGTGCCTGGAGTACGACCGGGACTCGGTACAATGAGCAGTTCTTC. It codes for CAWSTTGTRYNEQFF.

As concerns this clone: Mismatch with germline at one junction end may stem from a read error. This rearrangement joins TRBV19 to TRBJ1-2; D not resolved. Germline V CDR1 and CDR2: LNHDA, SQIVND (reference sequence). This CDR3 is built from 15 residues. CDR3 sequence (DNA): TGTGCCAGTAGTCTTATGGAGGACCCTAAGTATGGCTACACCTTC. Translated, it gives CASSLMEDPKYGYTF.

The chain carries TRBV9 and TRBJ1-1, with D perhaps TRBD1 (5 bases). The CDR3 has 14 residues. Trimming left V 3 bases short and J 2 bases short, with 11 bases between. The germline V gene encodes CDR1 SGDLS and CDR2 YYNGEE. The CDR3 nucleotides are TGTGCCAGCAGCGCCGGGGCTGACAACACTGAAGCTTTCTTT. It encodes CASSAGADNTEAFF.

The rearrangement uses TRBV14 and TRBJ2-7, with TRBD1 as a possible D gene (5 bases). Looked up from germline, CDR1 is SGHDN and CDR2 is FVKESK. CDR3 length equals 16 residues. The ends were cut back, 0 bases at V and 5 bases at J, with 17 bases in the middle. Here the CDR3 reads CASSQDLAREYDEQYF. The CDR3 DNA reads as TGTGCCAGCAGCCAAGATCTTGCCAGGGAATACGACGAGCAGTACTTC. Drawing the rest from reference TRBV14 and TRBJ2-7, the complete variable domain is EAGVTQFPSHSVIEKGQTVTLRCDPISGHDNLYWYRRVMGKEIKFLLHFVKESKQDESGMPNNRFLAERTGGTYSTLKVQPAELEDSGVYFCASSQDLAREYDEQYFGPGTRLTVT.

This clone was found a few times. J is TRBJ2-1 and V is TRBV23-1; 14 bases match TRBD2. TRBV23-1 is an open reading frame, and its role is uncertain. The CDR3 totals 18 residues. V was clipped by 1 base and J by 4 bases; unmatched bases: 6. The CDR3 DNA is TGCGCCAGCAGTCAATGGGGACTAGCGGGGGCCCTATACAATGAGCAGTTCTTC. Protein product: CASSQWGLAGALYNEQFF.

Written as DNA, the CDR3 is TGTGCCAGCACCCCCGGGGACACCTACTACGAGCAGTACTTC. This sequence encodes CASTPGDTYYEQYF. V is TRBV28 and J is TRBJ2-7, with D maybe TRBD1 (6 bases). The germline gives CDR1 MDHEN, CDR2 SYDVKM. Trimming left V 7 bases short and J 3 bases short, with 16 bases between. The CDR3 runs to 14 residues. The full variable domain, rest sourced from reference TRBV28 and TRBJ2-7, is DVKVTQSSRYLVKRTGEKVFLECVQDMDHENMFWYRQDPGLGLRLIYFSYDVKMKEKGDIPEGYSVSREKKERFSLILESASTNQTSMYLCASTPGDTYYEQYFGPGTRLTVT.

The genes are TRBV9 and TRBJ2-2; D is possibly TRBD1 (5 bases). Trimming left V 5 bases short and J 3 bases short, with 8 bases between. The CDR3 sequence is 13 residues long. The germline V gene encodes CDR1 SGDLS and CDR2 YYNGEE. The CDR3 bases are TGTGCCAGCAGTGGACAATACACCGGGGAGCTGTTTTTT. The encoded protein is CASSGQYTGELFF.

This clone was seen only a few times. The chain links TRBV6-8 to TRBJ1-2; 7 bases agree with TRBD1. The J segment lost 8 bases and the V segment lost 0 bases, leaving 3 bases of the junction unmatched. The germline CDR1 and CDR2 sequences are MNHGY and SAAAGT. The CDR3 is 13 residues long. CDR3 bases: TGTGCCAGCAGTTACTCGAGAGGGGGCGGCTACACCTTC. As protein: CASSYSRGGGYTF.

This chain connects TRBV15 to TRBJ1-1; a weak D match, TRBD1 (6 bases). Germline CDR1 is LNHNV and CDR2 is YYDKDF (reference sequence). Trimming removed 0 bases at V and 0 bases at J, with 20 bases between. The length of the CDR3 is 19 residues. The CDR3 DNA follows: TGTGCCACCAGCAGAGATAGACATCCTACGGGGGACATGAACACTGAAGCTTTCTTT. Residues: CATSRDRHPTGDMNTEAFF.

The chain carries TRBV9 and TRBJ2-1; a weak D match, TRBD2 (6 bases). V was cut by 6 bases and J by 0 bases, with 13 bases left in between. This CDR3 has 15 residues. Germline V gene data show CDR1 as SGDLS and CDR2 as YYNGEE. DNA of the CDR3: TGTGCCAGCAAGTTCGGGGGAAGCTCCTACAATGAGCAGTTCTTC. It is translated as CASKFGGSSYNEQFF.

This clone was picked up a small number of times. This chain joins TRBV6-8 and TRBJ2-7, with 7 bases lining up with TRBD1. Germline loops: CDR1 MNHGY, CDR2 SAAAGT. J gave up 6 bases and V 2 bases, and 10 bases lay outside the gene matches. CDR3 length: 15 residues. In DNA form, the CDR3 reads TGTGCCAGCAGTTACAGGGGGCAGAACCTTGGCGAGCAGTACTTC. Amino acid sequence: CASSYRGQNLGEQYF.

A word on this clone: A nucleotide was unread or ambiguous, so the corresponding amino acid is written X. The chain joins TRBV6-1 to TRBJ1-5; unclear D gene. Looked up from germline, CDR1 is MNHNS and CDR2 is SASEGT. V was clipped by 0 bases and J by 0 bases, with 9 bases between them. This CDR3 comprises 16 residues. The CDR3 DNA reads TGTGCCAGCAGTGAAGCGCGTGRGATTAGCAATCAGCCCCAGCATTTT. Protein product: CASSEARXISNQPQHF.